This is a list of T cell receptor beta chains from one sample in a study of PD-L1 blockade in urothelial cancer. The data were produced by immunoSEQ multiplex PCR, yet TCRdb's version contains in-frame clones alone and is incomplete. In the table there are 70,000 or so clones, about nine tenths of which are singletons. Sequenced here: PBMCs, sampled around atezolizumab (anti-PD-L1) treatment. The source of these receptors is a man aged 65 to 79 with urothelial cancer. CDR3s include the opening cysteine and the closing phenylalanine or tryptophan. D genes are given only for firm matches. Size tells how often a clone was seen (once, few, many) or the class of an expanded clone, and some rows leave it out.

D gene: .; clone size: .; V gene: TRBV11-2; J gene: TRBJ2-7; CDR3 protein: CASSPTSIGEQYF; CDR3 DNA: TGTGCCAGCAGCCCCACTAGTATCGGGGAGCAGTACTTC
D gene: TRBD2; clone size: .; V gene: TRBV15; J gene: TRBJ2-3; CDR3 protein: CATSRDLAGGPGTDTQYF; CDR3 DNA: TGTGCCACCAGCAGAGACCTAGCGGGAGGGCCTGGCACAGATACGCAGTATTTT
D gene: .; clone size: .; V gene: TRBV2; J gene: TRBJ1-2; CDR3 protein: CASTLARGGSGYGYTF; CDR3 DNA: TGTGCCAGCACTCTAGCGCGTGGGGGATCGGGCTATGGCTACACCTTC
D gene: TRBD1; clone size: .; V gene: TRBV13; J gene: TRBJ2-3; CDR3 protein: CASSIHRDRGSTDTQYF; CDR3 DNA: TGTGCCAGCAGCATTCACCGGGACAGGGGAAGCACAGATACGCAGTATTTT
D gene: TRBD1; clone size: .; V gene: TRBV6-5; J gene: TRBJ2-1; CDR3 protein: CASSYQGGPYNEQFF; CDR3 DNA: TGTGCCAGCAGTTACCAAGGGGGCCCCTACAATGAGCAGTTCTTC
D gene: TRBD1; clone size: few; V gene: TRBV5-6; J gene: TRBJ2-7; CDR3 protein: CASSSRDRGDEQYF; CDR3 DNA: TGTGCCAGCAGCTCCCGGGACAGGGGGGACGAGCAGTACTTC
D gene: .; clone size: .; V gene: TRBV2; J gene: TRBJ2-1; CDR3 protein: CASEGAESSYNEQFF; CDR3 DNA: TGTGCCAGCGAGGGAGCGGAGAGCTCCTACAATGAGCAGTTCTTC
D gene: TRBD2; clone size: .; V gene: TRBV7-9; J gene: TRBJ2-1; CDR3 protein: CASSLSGLAGNNEQFF; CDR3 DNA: TGTGCCAGCAGCTTATCGGGACTAGCGGGGAACAATGAGCAGTTCTTC
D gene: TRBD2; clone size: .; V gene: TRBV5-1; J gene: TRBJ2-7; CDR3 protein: CASSYGGEQYF; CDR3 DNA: TGCGCCAGCAGCTACGGGGGGGAACAGTACTTC
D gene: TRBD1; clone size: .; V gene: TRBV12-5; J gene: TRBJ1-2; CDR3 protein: CASGLTDRGPNYGYTF; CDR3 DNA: TGTGCTAGTGGTTTGACCGACAGGGGGCCGAACTATGGCTACACCTTC
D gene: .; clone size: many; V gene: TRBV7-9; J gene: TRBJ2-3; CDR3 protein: CASSLFGQGMADTQYF; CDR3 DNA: TGTGCCAGCAGCTTATTCGGTCAGGGGATGGCAGATACGCAGTATTTT
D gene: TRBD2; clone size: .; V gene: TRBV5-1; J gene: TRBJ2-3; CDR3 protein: CASSPAGAPDTQYF; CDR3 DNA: TGCGCCAGCAGCCCAGCGGGAGCCCCAGATACGCAGTATTTT
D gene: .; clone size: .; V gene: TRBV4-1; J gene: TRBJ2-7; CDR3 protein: CASSQDLIVHEQYF; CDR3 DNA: TGCGCCAGCAGCCAAGATCTGATAGTCCACGAGCAGTACTTC
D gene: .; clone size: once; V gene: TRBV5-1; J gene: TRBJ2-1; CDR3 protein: CASSLGQVNSYNEQFF; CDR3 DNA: TGCGCCAGCAGCTTGGGGCAGGTCAACTCCTACAATGAGCAGTTCTTC
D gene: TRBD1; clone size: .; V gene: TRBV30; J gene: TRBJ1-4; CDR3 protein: CAWSVTGGGEKLFF; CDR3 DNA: TGTGCCTGGAGTGTAACAGGGGGGGGTGAAAAACTGTTTTTT
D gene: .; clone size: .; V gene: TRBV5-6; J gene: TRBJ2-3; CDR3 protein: CASSRSRLNTDTQYF; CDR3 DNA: TGTGCCAGCAGCCGAAGTCGACTTAACACAGATACGCAGTATTTT
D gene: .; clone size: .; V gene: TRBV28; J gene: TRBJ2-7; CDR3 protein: CASSPPLVSYEQYF; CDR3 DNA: TGTGCCAGCAGTCCCCCCCTTGTGTCCTACGAGCAGTACTTC
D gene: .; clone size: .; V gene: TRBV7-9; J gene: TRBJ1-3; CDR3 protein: CASSRTLMTVGRSDHTIYF; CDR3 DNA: TGTGCCAGCAGCCGAACCCTCATGACAGTCGGGCGTTCCGACCACACCATATATTTT
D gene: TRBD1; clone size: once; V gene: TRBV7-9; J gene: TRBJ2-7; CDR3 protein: CASSLGTGGSHF; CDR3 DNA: TGTGCCAGCAGTTTGGGGACAGGGGGTTCACACTTC
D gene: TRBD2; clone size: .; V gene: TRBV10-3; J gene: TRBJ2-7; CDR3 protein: CAISEREGPYEQYF; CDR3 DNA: TGTGCCATCAGTGAGCGGGAGGGCCCATACGAGCAGTACTTC
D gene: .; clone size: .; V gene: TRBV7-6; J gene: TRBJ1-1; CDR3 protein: CASSSLSGGGTEAFF; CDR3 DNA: TGTGCCAGCAGCTCCTTGTCCGGGGGGGGTACTGAAGCTTTCTTT
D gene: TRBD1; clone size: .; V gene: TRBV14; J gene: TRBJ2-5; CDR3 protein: CASSQLLGQQETQYF; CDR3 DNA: TGTGCCAGCAGCCAATTGTTGGGACAGCAAGAGACCCAGTACTTC
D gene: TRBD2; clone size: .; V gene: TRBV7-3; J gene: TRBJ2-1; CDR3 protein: CASSLEEASGSDHEQFF; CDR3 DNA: TGTGCCAGCAGCTTGGAGGAAGCTAGCGGGAGTGACCATGAGCAGTTCTTC
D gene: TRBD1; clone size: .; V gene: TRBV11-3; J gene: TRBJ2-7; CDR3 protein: CASSLGQGVGEQYF; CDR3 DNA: TGTGCCAGCAGCCTCGGACAGGGGGTAGGCGAGCAGTACTTC
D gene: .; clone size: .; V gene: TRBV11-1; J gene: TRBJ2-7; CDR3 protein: CASSFITMAGPYEQYF; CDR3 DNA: TGTGCCAGCAGCTTTATAACCATGGCAGGTCCCTACGAGCAGTACTTC
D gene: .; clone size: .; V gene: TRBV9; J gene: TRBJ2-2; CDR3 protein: CASSAGDEVTGELFF; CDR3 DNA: TGTGCCAGCAGCGCCGGCGACGAGGTGACCGGGGAGCTGTTTTTT
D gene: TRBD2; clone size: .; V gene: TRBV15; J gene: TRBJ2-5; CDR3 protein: CATSRASPLAGQETQYF; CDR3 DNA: TGTGCCACCAGCAGAGCTAGTCCACTAGCGGGGCAAGAGACCCAGTACTTC
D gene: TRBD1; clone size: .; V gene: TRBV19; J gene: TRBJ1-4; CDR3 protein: CASSSRTGGFSLGTNEKLFF; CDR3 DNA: TGTGCCAGTAGTTCTCGGACAGGGGGGTTCTCGCTAGGAACTAATGAAAAACTGTTTTTT
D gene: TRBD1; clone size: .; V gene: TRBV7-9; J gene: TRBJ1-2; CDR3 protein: CASSVQGSDYGYTF; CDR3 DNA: TGTGCCAGCAGCGTACAGGGGTCGGACTATGGCTACACCTTC
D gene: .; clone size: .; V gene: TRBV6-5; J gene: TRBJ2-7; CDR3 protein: CASSYSRDSVYEQYF; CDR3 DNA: TGTGCCAGCAGTTACTCGAGGGACTCCGTATACGAGCAGTACTTC
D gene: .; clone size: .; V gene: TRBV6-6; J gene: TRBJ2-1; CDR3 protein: CASSYSEDNEQFF; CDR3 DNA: TGTGCCAGCAGTTACTCTGAGGACAATGAGCAGTTCTTC
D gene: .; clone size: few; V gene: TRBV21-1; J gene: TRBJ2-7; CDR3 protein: CASYLGFHEQYF; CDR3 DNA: TGTGCCAGTTACCTAGGTTTCCACGAGCAGTACTTC
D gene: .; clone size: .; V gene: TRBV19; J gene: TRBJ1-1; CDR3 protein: CASSRTDRMNTEAFF; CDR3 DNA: TGTGCCAGTAGTAGGACGGACAGAATGAACACTGAAGCTTTCTTT
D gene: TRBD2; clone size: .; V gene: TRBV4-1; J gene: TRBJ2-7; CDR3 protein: CASSQDRPRTRVHEQYF; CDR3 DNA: TGCGCCAGCAGCCAAGATAGGCCACGGACTAGGGTCCACGAGCAGTACTTC
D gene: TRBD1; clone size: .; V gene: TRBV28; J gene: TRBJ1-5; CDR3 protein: CASSFTGQGRQPQHF; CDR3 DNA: TGTGCCAGCAGTTTCACCGGACAGGGACGCCAGCCCCAGCATTTT
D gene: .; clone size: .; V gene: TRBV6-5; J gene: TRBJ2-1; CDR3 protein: CASRRSNEQFF; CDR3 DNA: TGTGCCAGCAGGCGAAGTAATGAGCAGTTCTTC
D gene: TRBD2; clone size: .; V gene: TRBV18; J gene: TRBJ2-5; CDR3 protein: CASSPLLREGGETQYF; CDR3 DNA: TGTGCCAGCTCACCACTTTTGAGGGAGGGAGGAGAGACCCAGTACTTC
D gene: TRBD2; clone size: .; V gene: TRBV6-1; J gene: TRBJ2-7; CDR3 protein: CASSELVPGLAGYEQYF; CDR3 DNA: TGTGCCAGCAGTGAATTGGTTCCGGGACTAGCGGGCTACGAGCAGTACTTC
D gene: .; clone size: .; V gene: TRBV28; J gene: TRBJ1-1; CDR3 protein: CASSLGTYEAFF; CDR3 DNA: TGTGCCAGCAGTTTAGGTACCTATGAAGCTTTCTTT
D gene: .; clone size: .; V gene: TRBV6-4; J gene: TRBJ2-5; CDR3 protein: CASSEEAGATETQYF; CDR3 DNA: TGTGCCAGCAGTGAAGAGGCAGGGGCGACAGAGACCCAGTACTTC
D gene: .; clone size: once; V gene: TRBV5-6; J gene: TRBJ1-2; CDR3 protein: CASSLPRVVGYTF; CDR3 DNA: TGTGCCAGCAGCTTGCCCAGGGTAGTTGGCTACACCTTC
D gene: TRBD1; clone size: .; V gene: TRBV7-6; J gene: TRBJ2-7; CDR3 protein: CASSTRTGEYEQYF; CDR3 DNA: TGTGCCAGCAGCACCAGGACAGGGGAATACGAGCAGTACTTC
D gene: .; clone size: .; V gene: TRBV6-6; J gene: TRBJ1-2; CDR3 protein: CASMRDYGYTF; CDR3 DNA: TGTGCCAGCATGCGTGATTATGGCTACACCTTC
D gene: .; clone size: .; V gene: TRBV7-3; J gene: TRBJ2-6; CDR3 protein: CASSLLGRSGANVLTF; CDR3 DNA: TGTGCCAGCAGCTTACTGGGGAGGTCTGGGGCCAACGTCCTGACTTTC
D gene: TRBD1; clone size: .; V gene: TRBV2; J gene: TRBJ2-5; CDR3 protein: CASSREGTGQETQYF; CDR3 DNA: TGTGCCAGCAGTCGAGAAGGGACAGGGCAAGAGACCCAGTACTTC
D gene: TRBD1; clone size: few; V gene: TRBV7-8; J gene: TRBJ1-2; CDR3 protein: CASSLAGWDRVRYGYTF; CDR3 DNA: TGTGCCAGCAGCTTAGCGGGTTGGGACAGGGTGCGGTATGGCTACACCTTC
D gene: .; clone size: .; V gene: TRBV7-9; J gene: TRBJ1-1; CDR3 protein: CASSVTEGTEAFF; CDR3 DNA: TGTGCCAGCAGCGTTACCGAGGGCACTGAAGCTTTCTTT
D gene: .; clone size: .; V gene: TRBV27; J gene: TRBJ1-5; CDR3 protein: CASALGATPNQPQHF; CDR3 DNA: TGTGCCAGCGCTTTAGGAGCAACCCCAAATCAGCCCCAGCATTTT
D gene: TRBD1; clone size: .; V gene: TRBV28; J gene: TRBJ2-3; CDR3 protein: CASSRDRDTDTQYF; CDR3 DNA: TGTGCCAGCAGCCGGGACAGGGACACAGATACGCAGTATTTT
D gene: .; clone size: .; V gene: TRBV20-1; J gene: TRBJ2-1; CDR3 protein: CSASLGVEQFF; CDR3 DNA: TGCAGTGCTAGTCTAGGAGTTGAGCAGTTCTTC
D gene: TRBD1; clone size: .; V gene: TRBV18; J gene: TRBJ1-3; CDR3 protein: CASSLGQGEGNTIYF; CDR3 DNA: TGTGCCAGCTCACTCGGACAGGGGGAAGGAAACACCATATATTTT
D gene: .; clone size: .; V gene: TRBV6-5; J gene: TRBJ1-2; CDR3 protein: CASSYANRAGGYTF; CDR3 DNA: TGTGCCAGCAGTTACGCGAACAGGGCGGGTGGCTACACCTTC
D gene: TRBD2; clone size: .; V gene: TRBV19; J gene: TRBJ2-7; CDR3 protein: CASSIRTSGRAYEQYF; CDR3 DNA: TGTGCCAGTAGTATACGTACTAGCGGGAGGGCCTACGAGCAGTACTTC
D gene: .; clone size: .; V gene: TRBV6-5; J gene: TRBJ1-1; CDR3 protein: CASSYSLGGTEAFF; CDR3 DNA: TGTGCCAGCAGTTACTCGCTGGGGGGCACTGAAGCTTTCTTT
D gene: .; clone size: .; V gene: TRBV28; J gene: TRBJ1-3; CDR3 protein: CASTSDQGHRASGNTIYF; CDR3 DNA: TGTGCCAGCACCTCTGATCAGGGACACAGGGCCTCTGGAAACACCATATATTTT